This TCR beta chain is drawn from a study of cytomegalovirus exposure and HLA in healthy donors. Study-wide results and limits: In a later analysis, parvovirus B19, influenza, CMV and Epstein-Barr virus appeared linked to several top co-occurrence clusters. TRBV6-2, TRBV6-3 and other indistinguishable V segments were excluded. In an earlier analysis, in under 700 donors, most V segments appeared productive either ~87% or ~30% of the time.

Primers included in the PCR were 60 Vbeta and 13 Jbeta primers. Some clones are missing from TCRdb's copy, which holds only in-frame ones; the method was immunoSEQ multiplex PCR. This sample has 100,000 to 150,000 clones; 75% to 85% occur once, and the top ten carry more than 8%. There are 15 residues in the CDR3. Germline V gives CDR1 SGHTA, CDR2 FQGNSA. V trimming: 5 bases; J trimming: 8 bases; junction bases outside the gene matches: 14. To note about this clone: Its antigen remains unknown.

This TCR was recovered from a man between 25 and 39 years old in good health and CMV-seropositive. Material: PBMCs. This chain joins TRBV7-2 and TRBJ1-2; 7 bases fit TRBD1. CDR3 in amino acids: CASSPGWGQQGGYTF. The CDR3 region has the DNA TGTGCCAGCAGCCCCGGCTGGGGACAGCAGGGCGGCTACACCTTC.